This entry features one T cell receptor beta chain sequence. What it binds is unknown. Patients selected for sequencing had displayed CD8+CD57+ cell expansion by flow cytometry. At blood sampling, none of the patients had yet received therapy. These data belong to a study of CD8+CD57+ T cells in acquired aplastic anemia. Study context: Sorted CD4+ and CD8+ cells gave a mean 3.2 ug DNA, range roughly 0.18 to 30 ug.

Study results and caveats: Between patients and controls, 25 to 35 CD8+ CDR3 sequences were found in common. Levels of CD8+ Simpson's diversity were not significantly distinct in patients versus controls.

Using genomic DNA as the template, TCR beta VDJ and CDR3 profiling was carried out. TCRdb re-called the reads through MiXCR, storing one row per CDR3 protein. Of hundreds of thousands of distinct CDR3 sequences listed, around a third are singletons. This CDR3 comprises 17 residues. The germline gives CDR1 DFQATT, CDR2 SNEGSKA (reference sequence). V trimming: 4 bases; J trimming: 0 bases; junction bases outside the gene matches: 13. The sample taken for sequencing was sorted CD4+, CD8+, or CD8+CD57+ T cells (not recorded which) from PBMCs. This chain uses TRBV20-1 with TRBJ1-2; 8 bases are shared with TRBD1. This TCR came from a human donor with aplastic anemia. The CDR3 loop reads CSAIGQGGRFANYGYTF. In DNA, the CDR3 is TGCAGTGCTATCGGACAGGGAGGGAGGTTTGCTAACTATGGCTACACCTTC.